Following are 17 T cell receptor beta chains from one sample sequenced in a study of cytomegalovirus exposure and HLA in healthy donors. PCR employed 60 Vbeta and 13 Jbeta primers. Clones were sequenced by immunoSEQ multiplex PCR, and TCRdb holds only the in-frame ones, with some missing. Of fewer than 95,000 clones listed, approximately 83% are singletons. The sample taken for sequencing was PBMCs. These TCRs come from a man aged 40-49 years in good health and CMV-seronegative.

This clone was seen a few times. This chain joins TRBV4-2 and TRBJ2-3; D call uncertain. V shed 5 bases and J shed 2 bases, with 11 bases lying between them. In germline, CDR1 is LGHNA, CDR2 YNFKEQ. The CDR3 is made up of 14 amino acids. The CDR3 protein is CASSEAVLTDTQYF. CDR3 nucleotide sequence: TGTGCCAGCAGCGAGGCGGTGCTCACAGATACGCAGTATTTT.

In this sample, this clone turned up once. The V call is TRBV5-1, the J call TRBJ2-7; no reliable D call. Germline V gives CDR1 SGHRS, CDR2 YFSETQ. The CDR3 has 13 residues. V was trimmed by 6 bases and J by 0 bases, leaving 10 bases between them. In nucleotides, the CDR3 is TGCGCCAGCAAGTTGAGGAGCTCCTACGAGCAGTACTTC. This codes for CASKLRSSYEQYF.

The rearrangement links TRBV19 to TRBJ1-6; D remains ambiguous. V lost 3 bases and J lost 6, with 9 bases in between. CDR1 is LNHDA, CDR2 SQIVND, per germline (reference sequence). CDR3 length: 14 amino acids. Here the CDR3 reads CASSIGQINSPLHF. CDR3 nucleotide sequence: TGTGCCAGTAGTATTGGGCAGATTAATTCACCCCTCCACTTT.

This clone was seen only a few times. This CDR3 reads CASILQGMNTEAFF. The CDR3 DNA reads as TGTGCCAGCATCCTACAGGGCATGAACACTGAAGCTTTCTTT. J is TRBJ1-1 and V is TRBV13; D is perhaps TRBD1 (6 bases). V lost 7 bases to trimming and J lost 0 bases, with 12 bases between them. This CDR3 contains 14 residues. Per the germline V gene, CDR1 is PRHDT and CDR2 is FYEKMQ (reference sequence). The full variable domain, with the rest looked up from reference TRBV13 and TRBJ1-1, is AAGVIQSPRHLIKEKRETATLKCYPIPRHDTVYWYQQGPGQDPQFLISFYEKMQSDKGSIPDRFSAQQFSDYHSELNMSSLELGDSALYFCASILQGMNTEAFFGQGTRLTVV.

The chain recombines TRBV5-1 with TRBJ2-5, with D possibly TRBD2 on 5 matching bases. The J call may be wrong; the DNA end is better matched by TRBJ2-7. Germline V lookup: CDR1 SGHRS, CDR2 YFSETQ. This CDR3 region has 13 residues. This CDR3 is CASSFRGQDEQYF. DNA of the CDR3: TGCGCCAGCAGCTTCAGAGGGCAGGACGAGCAGTACTTC.

The CDR3 here is CASSLGQVRYNEQFF. The DNA of the CDR3 is TGCGCCAGCAGCTTGGGACAGGTGAGATACAATGAGCAGTTCTTC. V gene TRBV5-1 combines with J gene TRBJ2-1, with D possibly being TRBD1 (6 bases). Germline-derived CDR1 and CDR2 are SGHRS and YFSETQ. CDR3 length equals 15 residues. Trimming removed 0 bases from V and 4 bases from J, with 11 bases in between.

This clone was observed once. This chain uses TRBV10-3 with TRBJ2-7; no firm D call. The CDR3 totals 12 residues. The V end lost 4 bases, the J end lost 0 bases, and 4 bases lay between the germline ends. Germline CDR1 reads ENHRY; CDR2 reads SYGVKD. As DNA, the CDR3 is TGTGCCATCAGTGCGAGCTCCTACGAGCAGTACTTC. Protein sequence: CAISASSYEQYF.

This chain joins TRBV18 and TRBJ1-4; possibly TRBD1 for D (5 bases). The germline V gene has CDR1 KGHSH and CDR2 LQKENI. The CDR3 is made up of 14 amino acids. V lost 3 bases and J 4 bases, leaving 9 bases between the germline ends. CDR3 sequence reads: CASSPGQHNEKLFF. The CDR3 coding sequence is TGTGCCAGCTCACCGGGGCAGCATAATGAAAAACTGTTTTTT.

This clone appeared once. CDR3 nucleotides: TGTGCCAGCAGCTTAACCGGTAATGAAAAACTGTTTTTT. Amino acid sequence: CASSLTGNEKLFF. This chain joins TRBV5-4 and TRBJ1-4; D is ambiguous. Trimming took 2 bases from V and 4 from J, leaving 6 bases between them. The CDR3 is made up of 13 amino acids. Germline lookup yields CDR1 SGHNT and CDR2 YYREEE (reference sequence). Full variable domain (missing parts from reference TRBV5-4 and TRBJ1-4): ETGVTQSPTHLIKTRGQQVTLRCSSQSGHNTVSWYQQALGQGPQFIFQYYREEENGRGNFPPRFSGLQFPNYSSELNVNALELDDSALYLCASSLTGNEKLFFGSGTQLSVL.

This chain joins TRBV7-3 and TRBJ1-2; D perhaps matches TRBD1 (5 bases). From germline, CDR1 is SGHTA and CDR2 FQGTGA. CDR3 length equals 14 residues. The V and J ends lost 3 bases and 10 bases respectively, with 18 bases between them. The CDR3 nucleotides read TGTGCCAGCAGCTTCCGGCGGGACTCCCAACCCTACACCTTC. It yields the protein CASSFRRDSQPYTF.

The chain joins TRBV5-1 to TRBJ1-4, with 7 bases that match TRBD1. J lost 8 bases, V lost 0 bases, and 4 bases had no gene match. The CDR3 covers 14 residues. The V gene's germline CDR1 is SGHRS and CDR2 YFSETQ. CDR3 bases: TGCGCCAGCAGCTTGGACAGGGGAGTGGAAAAACTGTTTTTT. It codes for CASSLDRGVEKLFF.

V is TRBV9 and J is TRBJ2-1; 13 positions agree with TRBD2. Per germline, CDR1 SGDLS and CDR2 YYNGEE. CDR3 length equals 15 residues. Trimming cost V 7 bases and J 6 bases; bases outside gene matches: 7. The CDR3: CASSFRLAGGNEQFF. CDR3 bases: TGTGCCAGCTCCTTCCGACTAGCGGGGGGCAATGAGCAGTTCTTC.

This clone was detected only a few times. The CDR3, as DNA: TGTGCCAGTCTCGAAGGACAGTATAGCAATCAGCCCCAGCATTTT. It translates to CASLEGQYSNQPQHF. The rearrangement uses TRBV19 and TRBJ1-5; a weak D match, TRBD1 (6 bases). CDR1 is LNHDA, CDR2 SQIVND, per germline (reference sequence). The CDR3 has 15 amino acids. V lost 8 bases and J 0 bases, leaving 14 bases between the germline ends.

The gene calls are TRBV11-1 and TRBJ2-1; D may be TRBD1 (6 bases). There are 14 residues in the CDR3. Deletions cut 2 bases from V and 4 bases from J, with 9 bases between. The germline CDR1 and CDR2 sequences are SGHAT and FQDESV (reference sequence). The CDR3 protein is CASSLWTVYNEQFF. CDR3 in DNA: TGTGCCAGCAGCTTATGGACAGTTTACAATGAGCAGTTCTTC.

The chain links TRBV7-2 to TRBJ2-5, with TRBD2 as a possible D gene (6 bases). Matching the DNA end better, TRBJ2-7 makes the J call doubtful. From germline, CDR1 is SGHTA and CDR2 FQGNSA. CDR3 length equals 14 residues. CDR3 amino acids: CASSFVAGNYEQYF. CDR3 nucleotides: TGTGCCAGCAGCTTCGTGGCGGGAAACTACGAGCAGTACTTC.

J is TRBJ1-3 and V is TRBV30; 7 nucleotides agree with TRBD1. Germline V gene lookup returns CDR1 GTSNPN and CDR2 SVGIG (reference sequence). V gave up 5 bases and J gave up 4 bases; unmatched junction bases: 5. There are 13 residues in the CDR3. The CDR3 protein is CAWSGQTGNTIYF. DNA for the CDR3: TGTGCCTGGTCGGGACAGACCGGAAACACCATATATTTT.

The V gene is TRBV27, the J gene TRBJ1-5; D gene ambiguous. V lost 6 bases and J lost 0, with 9 bases in between. The CDR3 sequence is 14 residues long. Germline CDR1 MNHEY, CDR2 SMNVEV (reference sequence). Here the CDR3 DNA reads TGTGCCAGCAGGTCCGAGTATAGCAATCAGCCCCAGCATTTT. Translated, it gives CASRSEYSNQPQHF.